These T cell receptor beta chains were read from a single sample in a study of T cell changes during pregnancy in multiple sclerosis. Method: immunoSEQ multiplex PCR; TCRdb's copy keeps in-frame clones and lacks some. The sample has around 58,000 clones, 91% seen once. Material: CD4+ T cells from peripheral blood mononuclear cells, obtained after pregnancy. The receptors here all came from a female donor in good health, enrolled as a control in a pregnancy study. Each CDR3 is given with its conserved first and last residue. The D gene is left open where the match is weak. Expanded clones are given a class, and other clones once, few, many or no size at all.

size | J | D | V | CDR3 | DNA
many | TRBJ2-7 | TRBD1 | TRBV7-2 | CASSFRQGNEQYF | TGTGCCAGCAGCTTCCGACAGGGGAACGAGCAGTACTTC
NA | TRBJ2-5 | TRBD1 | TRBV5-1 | CASSFVDRVAETQYF | TGCGCCAGCAGCTTTGTCGACAGGGTCGCAGAGACCCAGTACTTC
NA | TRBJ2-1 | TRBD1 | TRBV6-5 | CASSYSNRGPYNEQFF | TGTGCCAGCAGTTATTCAAACAGGGGTCCCTACAATGAGCAGTTCTTC
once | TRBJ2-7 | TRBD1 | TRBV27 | CASSLDRSPQGEQYF | TGTGCCAGCAGTTTGGACAGGTCACCGCAGGGCGAGCAGTACTTC
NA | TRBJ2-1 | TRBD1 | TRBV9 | CASSQGTGGHNEQFF | TGTGCCAGCAGCCAAGGGACAGGGGGCCACAATGAGCAGTTCTTC
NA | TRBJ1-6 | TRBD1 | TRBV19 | CASSGRDRGSPLHF | TGTGCCAGTAGTGGCCGGGACAGGGGATCCCCCCTCCACTTT
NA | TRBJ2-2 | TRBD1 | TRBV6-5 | CASRGQGGAGELFF | TGTGCCAGCAGAGGACAGGGAGGAGCCGGGGAGCTGTTTTTT
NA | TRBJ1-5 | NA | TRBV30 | CAWSGASALGPQHF | TGTGCCTGGAGTGGGGCGTCGGCACTTGGGCCCCAGCATTTT
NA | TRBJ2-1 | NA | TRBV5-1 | CASSSRDAVRDEQFF | TGCGCCAGCAGCTCTCGAGATGCGGTACGGGATGAGCAGTTCTTC
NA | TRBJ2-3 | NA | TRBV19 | CASGRTDSAWGTDTQYF | TGTGCCAGTGGACGGACGGACTCCGCCTGGGGCACAGATACGCAGTATTTT
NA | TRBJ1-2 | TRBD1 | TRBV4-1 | CASSPGTGEEYGYTF | TGCGCCAGCAGCCCCGGGACAGGGGAGGAATATGGCTACACCTTC
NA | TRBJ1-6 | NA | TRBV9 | CASSPNPQGNSPLHF | TGTGCCAGCAGCCCCAACCCCCAGGGTAACTCACCCCTCCACTTT
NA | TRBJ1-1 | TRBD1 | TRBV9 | CASSVTGVNTEAFF | TGTGCCAGCAGCGTAACAGGGGTGAACACTGAAGCTTTCTTT
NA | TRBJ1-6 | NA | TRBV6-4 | CASSVTGEDSPLHF | TGTGCCAGCAGTGTAACTGGGGAGGATTCACCCCTCCACTTT
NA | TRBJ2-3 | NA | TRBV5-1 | CASSKDSTLDTQYF | TGCGCCAGCAGCAAGGACTCGACCTTAGATACGCAGTATTTT
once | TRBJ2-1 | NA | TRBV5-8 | CASSFRSLLRDEQFF | TGTGCCAGCAGCTTTCGGTCCCTACTTCGAGATGAGCAGTTCTTC
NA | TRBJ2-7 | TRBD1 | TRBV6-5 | CASSRTGPLYEQYF | TGTGCCAGCAGTAGGACAGGACCTCTCTACGAGCAGTACTTC
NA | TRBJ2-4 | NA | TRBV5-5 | CASSLSGGRVGIQYF | TGTGCCAGCAGCCTATCGGGTGGCAGGGTCGGCATTCAGTACTTC
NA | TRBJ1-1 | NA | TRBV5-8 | CASSLIATEAFF | TGTGCCAGCAGCCTAATCGCCACTGAAGCTTTCTTT
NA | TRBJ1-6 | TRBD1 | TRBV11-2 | CASSLTGTGGNSPLHF | TGTGCCAGCAGCCTTACCGGGACAGGCGGTAATTCACCCCTCCACTTT
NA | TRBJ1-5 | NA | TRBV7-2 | CASSPQGNSNQPQHF | TGTGCCAGCAGCCCACAGGGCAATAGCAATCAGCCCCAGCATTTT
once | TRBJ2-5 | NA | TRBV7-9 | CASSSRGRIKQETQYF | TGTGCCAGCAGCTCCCGAGGGCGGATCAAACAAGAGACCCAGTACTTC
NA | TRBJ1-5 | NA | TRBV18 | CASSPSGQPQHF | TGTGCCAGCTCACCTTCGGGTCAGCCCCAGCATTTT
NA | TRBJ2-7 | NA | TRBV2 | CASNPTSAGEQYF | TGTGCCAGCAACCCGACTAGTGCGGGCGAGCAGTACTTC
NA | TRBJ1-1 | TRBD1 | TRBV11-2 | CASSSTGGNMNTEAFF | TGTGCCAGCAGCTCGACAGGGGGGAACATGAACACTGAAGCTTTCTTT
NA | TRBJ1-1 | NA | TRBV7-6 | CASSSIGQNTEAFF | TGTGCCAGCAGCTCGATCGGACAGAACACTGAAGCTTTCTTT
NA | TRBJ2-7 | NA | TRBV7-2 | CASSNMGGLTYEQYF | TGTGCCAGCAGCAATATGGGGGGTCTTACCTACGAGCAGTACTTC
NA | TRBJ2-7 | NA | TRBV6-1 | CASSEGPGSSYEQYF | TGTGCCAGCAGTGAAGGTCCGGGGAGCTCCTACGAGCAGTACTTC
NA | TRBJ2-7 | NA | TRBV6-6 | CASLRGSRDSHEQYF | TGTGCCAGCTTGAGGGGGTCGAGGGATTCCCACGAGCAGTACTTC
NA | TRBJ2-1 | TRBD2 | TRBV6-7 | CASSYSIWAGGPSYNEQFF | TGTGCCAGCAGTTACTCGATCTGGGCGGGGGGGCCATCCTACAATGAGCAGTTCTTC
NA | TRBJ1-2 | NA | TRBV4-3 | CASSQGGEANYGYTF | TGCGCCAGCAGCCAAGGGGGCGAAGCTAACTATGGCTACACCTTC
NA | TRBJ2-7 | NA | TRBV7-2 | CASSLNGGAQSEQYF | TGTGCCAGCAGCTTAAATGGGGGGGCCCAGTCCGAGCAGTACTTC
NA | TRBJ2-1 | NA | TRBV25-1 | CASSEYGYNEQFF | TGTGCCAGCAGTGAATACGGCTACAATGAGCAGTTCTTC
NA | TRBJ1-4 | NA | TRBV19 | CASRGQWGEKLFF | TGTGCCAGTAGAGGACAATGGGGTGAAAAACTGTTTTTT
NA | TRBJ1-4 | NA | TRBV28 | CASTSPGVHEKLFF | TGTGCCAGCACCTCCCCAGGGGTTCATGAAAAACTGTTTTTT
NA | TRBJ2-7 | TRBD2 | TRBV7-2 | CASSTTSGGYEQYF | TGTGCCAGCAGCACAACTAGCGGGGGTTACGAGCAGTACTTC
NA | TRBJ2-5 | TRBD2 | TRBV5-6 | CASSLYLAGGETQYF | TGTGCCAGCAGCCTCTATCTAGCGGGGGGGGAGACCCAGTACTTC
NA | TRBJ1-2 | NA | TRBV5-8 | CASSLAFGPGYTF | TGTGCCAGCAGCTTGGCCTTTGGGCCTGGCTACACCTTC
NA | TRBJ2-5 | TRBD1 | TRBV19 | CASSTTGGIETQYF | TGTGCCAGTAGTACAACAGGGGGAATAGAGACCCAGTACTTC
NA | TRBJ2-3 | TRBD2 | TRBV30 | CAWSVGRGGPTDTQYF | TGTGCCTGGAGTGTAGGGCGGGGGGGCCCCACAGATACGCAGTATTTT
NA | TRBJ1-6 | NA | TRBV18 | CASSTRDGGPNTNSPLHF | TGTGCCAGCTCAACAAGAGACGGGGGACCAAACACTAATTCACCCCTCCACTTT
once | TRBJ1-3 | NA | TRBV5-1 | CASSLGGNSGNTIYF | TGCGCCAGCAGCTTGGGCGGGAACTCTGGAAACACCATATATTTT
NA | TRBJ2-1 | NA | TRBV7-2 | CASSLQGGSYNEQFF | TGTGCCAGCAGCCTACAGGGGGGGTCCTACAATGAGCAGTTCTTC
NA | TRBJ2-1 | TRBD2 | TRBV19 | CASSITSGGRSEQFF | TGTGCCAGTAGTATAACTAGCGGGGGGCGTAGTGAGCAGTTCTTC